This TCR beta chain is from a study of blood T cell repertoires in COVID-19. At the level of the study: The origin of the acute and convalescent COVID-19 samples was the United States, Italy and Spain. T cells, B-cell-depleted T cells, or PBMCs provided the cDNA or gDNA that served as material.

V was cut by 4 bases and J by 5 bases, with 14 bases left in between. This CDR3 is built from 14 residues. Germline V lookup: CDR1 LGHDT, CDR2 YNNKEL (reference sequence). The table came from immunoSEQ multiplex PCR; TCRdb's copy has only in-frame clones and leaves some out. The sample shows around 68,000 clones, around 85% of them seen only once. Seattle's cohort entered during active infection and was followed longitudinally. The V and J genes are TRBV3-1 (or the pseudogene TRBV3-2) and TRBJ1-1; a weak D match, TRBD1 (5 bases). The sequence came from a man aged 35-49 years with COVID-19, enrolled during active disease. Input material: peripheral blood. CDR3 sequence (DNA): TGTGCCAGCAGCCCATCTGGCGGGGGGACTGAAGCTTTCTTT. It translates to CASSPSGGGTEAFF.